This paragraph reports one T cell receptor beta chain. Its antigen is unidentified. TCRdb's table, derived via immunoSEQ multiplex PCR, lists solely in-frame clones and lacks some. The sample comprises about 94,000 clones, almost 90% of which are singletons, and almost 8.5% rests with the top ten. This entry comes from a study of T cell responses to AZD1222 COVID-19 vaccine. Study in general: Second-dose groups at about 4 or about 12 weeks were pooled.

The J segment lost 0 bases and the V segment lost 0 bases, leaving 2 bases of the junction unmatched. This CDR3 has 16 amino acids. CDR1 and CDR2 (germline): LGHNA, YNFKEQ. The study's findings and limits: Epitopes outside B.1.351 and B.1.1.7 mutated regions reportedly drew nearly half of spike TCRs. Seropositivity was recorded at baseline in only 6 or 7 AZD1222 recipients. In a largely white British group with more females than males, clonal diversity was possibly underestimated.

The TCR sequence derives from an adult in good health. The source was peripheral blood, collected on day 0 of AZD1222 vaccination. This chain connects TRBV4-2 to TRBJ1-5, with TRBD1 matching 7 bases. CDR3 nucleotides: TGTGCCAGCAGCCAAGAAACAGGGGCTAGCAATCAGCCCCAGCATTTT. This sequence encodes CASSQETGASNQPQHF.